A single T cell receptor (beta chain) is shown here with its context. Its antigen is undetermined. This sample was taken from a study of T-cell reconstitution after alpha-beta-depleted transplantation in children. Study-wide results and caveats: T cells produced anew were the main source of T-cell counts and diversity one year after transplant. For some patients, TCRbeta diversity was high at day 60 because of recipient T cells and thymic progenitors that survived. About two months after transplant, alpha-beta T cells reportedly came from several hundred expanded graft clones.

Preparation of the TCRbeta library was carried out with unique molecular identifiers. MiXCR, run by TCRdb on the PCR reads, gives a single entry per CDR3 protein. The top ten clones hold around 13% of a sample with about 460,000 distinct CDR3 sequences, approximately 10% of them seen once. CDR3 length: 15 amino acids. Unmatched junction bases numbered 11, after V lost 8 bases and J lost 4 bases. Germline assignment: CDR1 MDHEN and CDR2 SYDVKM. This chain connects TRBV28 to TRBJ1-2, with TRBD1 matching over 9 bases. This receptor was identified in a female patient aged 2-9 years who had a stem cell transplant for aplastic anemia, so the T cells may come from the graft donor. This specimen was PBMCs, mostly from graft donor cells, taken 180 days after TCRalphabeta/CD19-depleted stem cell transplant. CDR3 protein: CASRTSQGQGYGYTF. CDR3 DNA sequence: TGTGCCAGCCGAACAAGCCAGGGACAGGGCTATGGCTACACCTTC.